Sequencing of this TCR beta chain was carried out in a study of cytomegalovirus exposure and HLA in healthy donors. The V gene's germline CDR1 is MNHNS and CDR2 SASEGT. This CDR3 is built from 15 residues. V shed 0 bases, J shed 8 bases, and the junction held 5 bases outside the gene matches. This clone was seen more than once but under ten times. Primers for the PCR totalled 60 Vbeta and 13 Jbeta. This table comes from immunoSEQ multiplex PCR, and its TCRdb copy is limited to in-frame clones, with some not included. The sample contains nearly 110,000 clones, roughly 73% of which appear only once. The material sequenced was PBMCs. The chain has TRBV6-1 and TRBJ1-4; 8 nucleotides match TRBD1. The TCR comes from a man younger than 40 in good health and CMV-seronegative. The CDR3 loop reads CASSEADRVREKLFF. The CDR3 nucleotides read TGTGCCAGCAGTGAAGCGGACAGGGTTCGGGAAAAACTGTTTTTT.